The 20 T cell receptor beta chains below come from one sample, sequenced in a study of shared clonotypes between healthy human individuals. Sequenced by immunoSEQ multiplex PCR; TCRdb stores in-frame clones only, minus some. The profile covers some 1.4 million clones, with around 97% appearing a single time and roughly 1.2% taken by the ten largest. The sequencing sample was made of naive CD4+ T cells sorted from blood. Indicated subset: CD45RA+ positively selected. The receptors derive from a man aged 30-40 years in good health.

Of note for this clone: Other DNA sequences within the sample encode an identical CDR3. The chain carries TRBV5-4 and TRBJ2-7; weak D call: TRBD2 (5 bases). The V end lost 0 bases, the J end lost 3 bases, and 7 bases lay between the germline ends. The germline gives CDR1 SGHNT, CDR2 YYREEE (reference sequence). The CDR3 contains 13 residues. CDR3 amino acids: CASSLGRDYEQYF. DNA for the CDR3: TGTGCCAGCAGCTTGGGACGGGACTACGAGCAGTACTTC.

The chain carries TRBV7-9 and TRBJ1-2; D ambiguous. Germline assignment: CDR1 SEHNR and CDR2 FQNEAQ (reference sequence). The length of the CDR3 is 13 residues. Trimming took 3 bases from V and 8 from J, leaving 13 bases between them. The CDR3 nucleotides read TGTGCCAGCAGCTTTTCCCGGGGAACCGGCTACACCTTC. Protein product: CASSFSRGTGYTF.

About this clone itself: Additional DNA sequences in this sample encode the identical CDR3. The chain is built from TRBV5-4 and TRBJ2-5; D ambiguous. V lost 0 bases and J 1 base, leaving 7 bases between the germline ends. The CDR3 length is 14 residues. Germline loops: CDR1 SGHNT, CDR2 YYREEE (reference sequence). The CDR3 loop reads CASSLGDTQETQYF. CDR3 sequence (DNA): TGTGCCAGCAGCTTGGGGGATACCCAAGAGACCCAGTACTTC.

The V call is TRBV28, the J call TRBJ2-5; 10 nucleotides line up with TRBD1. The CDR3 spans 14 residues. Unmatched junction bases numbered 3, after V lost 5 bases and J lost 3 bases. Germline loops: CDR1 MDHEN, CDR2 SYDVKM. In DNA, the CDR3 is TGTGCCAGCAGTGGGGACAGGGGAAAAGAGACCCAGTACTTC. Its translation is CASSGDRGKETQYF.

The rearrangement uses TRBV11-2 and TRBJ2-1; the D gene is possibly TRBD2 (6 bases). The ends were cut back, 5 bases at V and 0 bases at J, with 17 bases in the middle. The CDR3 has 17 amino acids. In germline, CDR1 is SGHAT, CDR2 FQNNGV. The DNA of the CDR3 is TGTGCCAGCAGCCCTCCTGTTGGGGGAGGCTCCTACAATGAGCAGTTCTTC. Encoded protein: CASSPPVGGGSYNEQFF.

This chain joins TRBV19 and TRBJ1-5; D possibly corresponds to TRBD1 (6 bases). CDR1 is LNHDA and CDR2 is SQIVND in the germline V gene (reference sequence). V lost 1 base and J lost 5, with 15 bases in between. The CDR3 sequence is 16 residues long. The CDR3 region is CASSIVPTDSYQPQHF. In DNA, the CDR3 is TGTGCCAGTAGTATAGTGCCCACGGACAGCTATCAGCCCCAGCATTTT. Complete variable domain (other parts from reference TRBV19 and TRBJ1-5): DGGITQSPKYLFRKEGQNVTLSCEQNLNHDAMYWYRQDPGQGLRLIYYSQIVNDFQKGDIAEGYSVSREKKESFPLTVTSAQKNPTAFYLCASSIVPTDSYQPQHFGDGTRLSIL.

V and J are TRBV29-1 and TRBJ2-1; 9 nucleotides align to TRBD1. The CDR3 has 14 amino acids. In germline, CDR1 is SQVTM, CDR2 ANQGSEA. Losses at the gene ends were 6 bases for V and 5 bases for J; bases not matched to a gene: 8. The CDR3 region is CSVPTGGWDNEQFF. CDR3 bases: TGCAGCGTGCCGACAGGGGGTTGGGACAATGAGCAGTTCTTC.

DNA of the CDR3: TGTGCCAGCAGCTTAGGGGTTAGCAATCAGCCCCAGCATTTT. Translation gives CASSLGVSNQPQHF. J is TRBJ1-5 and V is TRBV7-6; D remains unclear. V gave up 1 base and J gave up 0 bases, with 4 bases separating them. CDR1 and CDR2 from the germline V gene are SGHVS and FNYEAQ. CDR3 length: 14 residues.

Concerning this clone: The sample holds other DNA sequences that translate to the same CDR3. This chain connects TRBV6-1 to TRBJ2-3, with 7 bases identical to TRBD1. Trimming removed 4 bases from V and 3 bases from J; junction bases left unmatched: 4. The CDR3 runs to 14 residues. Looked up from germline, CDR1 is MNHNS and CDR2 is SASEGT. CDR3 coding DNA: TGTGCCAGCAGTGGTAGGACAGGAACAGATACGCAGTATTTT. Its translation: CASSGRTGTDTQYF.

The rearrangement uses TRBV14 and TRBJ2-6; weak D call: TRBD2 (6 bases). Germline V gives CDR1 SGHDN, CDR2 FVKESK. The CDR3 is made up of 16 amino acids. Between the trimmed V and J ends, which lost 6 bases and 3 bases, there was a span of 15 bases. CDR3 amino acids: CASSSPRGSGANVLTF. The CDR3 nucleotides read TGTGCCAGCAGTTCCCCGCGGGGAAGTGGGGCCAACGTCCTGACTTTC.

The CDR3 spells CASSPREGGLPGNTIYF. The CDR3 region has the DNA TGTGCCAGCAGCCCCCGAGAGGGGGGGCTTCCAGGAAACACCATATATTTT. V and J are TRBV11-2 and TRBJ1-3; D is possibly TRBD1 (6 bases). Germline V gene data show CDR1 as SGHAT and CDR2 as FQNNGV. V was cut by 5 bases and J by 4 bases, with 21 bases left in between. This CDR3 contains 17 residues. The full variable domain, its missing parts supplied by reference TRBV11-2 and TRBJ1-3, is EAGVAQSPRYKIIEKRQSVAFWCNPISGHATLYWYQQILGQGPKLLIQFQNNGVVDDSQLPKDRFSAERLKGVDSTLKIQPAKLEDSAVYLCASSPREGGLPGNTIYFGEGSWLTVV.

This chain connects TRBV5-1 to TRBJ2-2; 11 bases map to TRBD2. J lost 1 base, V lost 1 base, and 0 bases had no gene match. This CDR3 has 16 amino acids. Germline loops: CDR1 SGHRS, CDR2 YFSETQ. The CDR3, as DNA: TGCGCCAGCAGCTTGACTAGCGGGGGGAACACCGGGGAGCTGTTTTTT. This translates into CASSLTSGGNTGELFF.

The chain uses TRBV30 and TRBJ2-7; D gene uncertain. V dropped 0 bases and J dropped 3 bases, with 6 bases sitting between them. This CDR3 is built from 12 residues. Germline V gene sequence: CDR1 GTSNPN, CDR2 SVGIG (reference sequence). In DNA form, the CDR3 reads TGTGCCTGGAGTGTGGACGGCTACGAGCAGTACTTC. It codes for CAWSVDGYEQYF.

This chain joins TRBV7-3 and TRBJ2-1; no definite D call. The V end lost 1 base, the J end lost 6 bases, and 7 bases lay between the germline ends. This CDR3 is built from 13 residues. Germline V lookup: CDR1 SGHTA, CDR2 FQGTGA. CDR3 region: CASSLSPINEQFF. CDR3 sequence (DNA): TGTGCCAGCAGCTTAAGTCCTATCAATGAGCAGTTCTTC.

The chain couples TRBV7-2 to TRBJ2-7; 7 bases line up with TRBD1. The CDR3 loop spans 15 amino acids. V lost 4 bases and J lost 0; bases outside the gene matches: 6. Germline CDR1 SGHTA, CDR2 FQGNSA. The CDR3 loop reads CASSSTGTVSYEQYF. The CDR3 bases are TGTGCCAGCAGCTCTACCGGGACAGTCTCCTACGAGCAGTACTTC.

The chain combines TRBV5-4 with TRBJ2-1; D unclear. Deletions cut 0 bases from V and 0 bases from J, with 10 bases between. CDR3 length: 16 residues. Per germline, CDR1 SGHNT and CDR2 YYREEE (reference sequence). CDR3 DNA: TGTGCCAGCAGCTTGGGGTCGGTAAGCTCCTACAATGAGCAGTTCTTC. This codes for CASSLGSVSSYNEQFF. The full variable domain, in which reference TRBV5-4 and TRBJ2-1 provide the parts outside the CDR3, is ETGVTQSPTHLIKTRGQQVTLRCSSQSGHNTVSWYQQALGQGPQFIFQYYREEENGRGNFPPRFSGLQFPNYSSELNVNALELDDSALYLCASSLGSVSSYNEQFFGPGTRLTVL.

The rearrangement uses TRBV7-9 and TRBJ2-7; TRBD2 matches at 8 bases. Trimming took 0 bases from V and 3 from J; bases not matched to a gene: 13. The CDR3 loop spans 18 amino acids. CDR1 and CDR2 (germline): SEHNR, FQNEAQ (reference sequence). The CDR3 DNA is TGTGCCAGCAGCTTAGCCGGATCGGGAGGGCCGAGAAACTACGAGCAGTACTTC. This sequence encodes CASSLAGSGGPRNYEQYF.

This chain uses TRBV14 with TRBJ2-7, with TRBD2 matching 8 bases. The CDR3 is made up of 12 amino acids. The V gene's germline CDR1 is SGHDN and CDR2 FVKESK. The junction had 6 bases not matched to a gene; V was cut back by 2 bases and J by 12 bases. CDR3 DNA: TGTGCCAGCAGCCAACTGACGGGAGGGCTGTACTTC. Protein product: CASSQLTGGLYF.

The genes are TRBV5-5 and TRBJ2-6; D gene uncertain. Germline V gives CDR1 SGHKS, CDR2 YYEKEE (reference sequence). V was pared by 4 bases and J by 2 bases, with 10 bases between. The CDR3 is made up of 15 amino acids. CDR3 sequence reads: CASSSLRAGANVLTF. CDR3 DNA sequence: TGTGCCAGCAGCAGCTTAAGGGCTGGGGCCAACGTCCTGACTTTC.

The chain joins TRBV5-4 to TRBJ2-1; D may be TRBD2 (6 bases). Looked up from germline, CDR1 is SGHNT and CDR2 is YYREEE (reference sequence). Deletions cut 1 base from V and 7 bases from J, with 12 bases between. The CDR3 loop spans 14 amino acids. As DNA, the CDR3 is TGTGCCAGCAGCTTGAATGCAGGGAGGAATGAGCAGTTCTTC. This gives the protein CASSLNAGRNEQFF. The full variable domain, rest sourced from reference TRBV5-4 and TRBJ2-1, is ETGVTQSPTHLIKTRGQQVTLRCSSQSGHNTVSWYQQALGQGPQFIFQYYREEENGRGNFPPRFSGLQFPNYSSELNVNALELDDSALYLCASSLNAGRNEQFFGPGTRLTVL.